One sample yielded the 26 T cell receptor beta chains listed below, sequenced in a study of T cells after yellow fever vaccination (dated by TCRdb to the late 2010s). The library was produced with 5' RACE. Sequencing instrument: Illumina NovaSeq 6000. TCRdb reran the public reads through fastp at Q25 and MiXCR, keeping productive beta chains. Rows merge per CDR3 protein into single entries with the most common DNA and genes. The sample table records 150,000 to 200,000 distinct CDR3 sequences; about 10% of these occur just once. Just over 35% of the sample is held by the ten biggest clonotypes. According to the study, the label for this sample's treatment or condition signals: live attenuated yellow fever vaccine strain. The sample consisted of CD8+ T cells sorted from PBMCs, taken 15 days after the yellow fever booster vaccination. These receptors were collected from a man aged 18 to 29 who received the YFV17D yellow fever vaccine.

This chain links TRBV29-1 with TRBJ1-1; D is unclear. The V gene's germline CDR1 is SQVTM and CDR2 ANQGSEA. V was clipped by 6 bases and J by 8 bases, with 13 bases between them. The CDR3 has 11 residues. CDR3 loop: CSVRIELEAFF. In DNA, the CDR3 is TGCAGCGTGAGAATCGAGTTGGAAGCTTTCTTT.

The chain recombines TRBV5-4 with TRBJ1-1; D unclear. The CDR3 totals 14 residues. The V gene's germline CDR1 is SGHNT and CDR2 YYREEE (reference sequence). V lost 1 base, J lost 3 bases, and 10 bases lay in between. CDR3 coding DNA: TGTGCCAGCAGCTTGCTTTTTGGGGACACTGAAGCTTTCTTT. Translated, it gives CASSLLFGDTEAFF.

The chain carries TRBV6-5 and TRBJ2-3, with D possibly being TRBD1 (5 bases). V shed 5 bases and J shed 6 bases, with 9 bases lying between them. CDR3 length equals 12 residues. Germline CDR1 MNHEY, CDR2 SVGAGI. Written as DNA, the CDR3 is TGTGCCAGCAGTCAAAACAGGGATACGCAGTATTTT. Its translation: CASSQNRDTQYF.

This clonotype was picked up a small number of times. The V gene is TRBV21-1, the J gene TRBJ1-1; the table's TRBD1 call for D was not verified on the DNA. TRBV21-1 constitutes a pseudogene. The CDR3 is made up of 13 amino acids. CDR3 protein: CASSSQTARGAFF. In DNA, the CDR3 is TGTGCCAGCAGCAGCCAGACAGCCCGGGGAGCTTTCTTT.

This clonotype was picked up many times. The J gene is TRBJ1-2, the V gene TRBV6-1; D not certain. Germline V gene lookup returns CDR1 MNHNS and CDR2 SASEGT. The CDR3 length is 12 residues. V dropped 3 bases and J dropped 5 bases, with 7 bases sitting between them. The CDR3 reads CASSDGEYGYTF. CDR3 nucleotide sequence: TGTGCCAGCAGTGACGGGGAGTATGGCTACACCTTC.

This clonotype was picked up many times. This rearrangement joins TRBV7-6 to TRBJ1-3; possibly TRBD1 for D (5 bases). Germline V lookup: CDR1 SGHVS, CDR2 FNYEAQ. Trimming took 7 bases from V and 1 from J, leaving 11 bases between them. The CDR3 totals 14 residues. The CDR3 DNA follows: TGTGCCAGCACGACGGGGGGGTCTGGAAACACCATATATTTT. This codes for CASTTGGSGNTIYF.

Remarks on this clonotype: A much larger clonotype is one base distant, so this may be a read error. V is TRBV5-1 and J is TRBJ1-2, with 8 bases aligning to TRBD1. This CDR3 comprises 14 residues. Trimming took 0 bases from V and 3 from J; bases not matched to a gene: 1. The germline gives CDR1 SGHRS, CDR2 YFSETQ. This chain's CDR3 is CASSLAQGDYGYTF. DNA of the CDR3: TGCGCCAGCAGCTTGGCACAGGGGGACTATGGCTACACCTTC.

This clonotype occurred many times. This chain joins TRBV20-1 and TRBJ2-7, with D perhaps given as TRBD1 or TRBD2 (5 bases each). CDR1 is DFQATT and CDR2 is SNEGSKA in the germline V gene (reference sequence). With 4 bases removed from V and 4 bases from J, the gap between germline ends came to 14 bases. CDR3 size: 13 residues. CDR3 in DNA: TGCAGTGCTACGCTCCGGGACCCTTACGAGCAGTACTTC. Encoded protein: CSATLRDPYEQYF.

The chain combines TRBV27 with TRBJ2-5; D tentatively fits TRBD1 or TRBD2 (6 bases each). V dropped 5 bases and J dropped 3 bases, with 16 bases sitting between them. In germline, CDR1 is MNHEY, CDR2 SMNVEV (reference sequence). This CDR3 spans 15 amino acids. The CDR3 reads CASSPGARGEETQYF. CDR3 DNA sequence: TGTGCCAGCAGTCCGGGGGCCCGAGGGGAAGAGACCCAGTACTTC.

V gene TRBV3-1 combines with J gene TRBJ2-1; 11 bases are a match to TRBD2. J gave up 6 bases and V 4 bases, and 8 bases lay outside the gene matches. CDR1 is LGHDT, CDR2 YNNKEL, per germline (reference sequence). The CDR3 covers 16 residues. The CDR3: CASSREHTSGGNEQFF. Here the CDR3 DNA reads TGTGCCAGCAGCCGGGAACATACTAGCGGGGGCAATGAGCAGTTCTTC.

The rearrangement links TRBV7-2 to TRBJ2-3, with 7 positions matching TRBD1. Germline loops: CDR1 SGHTA, CDR2 FQGNSA. With 5 bases clipped from V and 6 bases from J, the junction kept 8 bases outside the gene matches. This CDR3 has 14 amino acids. The CDR3 DNA sequence: TGTGCCAGCAGCCCAGCCGAGGGGGCGGATACGCAGTATTTT. Translated, it gives CASSPAEGADTQYF.

The chain links TRBV12-3 or TRBV12-4 to TRBJ1-2; the match to TRBD1 covers 9 bases. With V trimmed by 8 bases and J by 1 base, 8 bases remained unmatched. The CDR3 sequence is 15 residues long. The CDR3 DNA reads as TGTGCCAGCGGCCCGAGGGACAGGGTTAACTATGGCTACACCTTC. Its translation: CASGPRDRVNYGYTF.

This clonotype was recorded many times. This chain joins TRBV20-1 and TRBJ2-1, with D possibly being TRBD2 (6 bases). The CDR3 totals 16 residues. V dropped 6 bases and J dropped 0 bases, with 18 bases sitting between them. Looked up from germline, CDR1 is DFQATT and CDR2 is SNEGSKA (reference sequence). CDR3 DNA sequence: TGCAGTGCGAACCACCCCTACGGGGGCTCCTACAATGAGCAGTTCTTC. Amino acid sequence: CSANHPYGGSYNEQFF.

This clonotype was counted only a few times. V gene TRBV7-6 combines with J gene TRBJ2-7, with 7 bases lining up with TRBD1. The V and J ends lost 1 base and 0 bases, in that order; junction bases with no gene match: 6. The length of the CDR3 is 16 residues. The germline V gene has CDR1 SGHVS and CDR2 FNYEAQ. The CDR3 region has the DNA TGTGCCAGCAGCTTAGGGACCGGGACAGCCTCCTACGAGCAGTACTTC. This codes for CASSLGTGTASYEQYF.

This clonotype has more than one count but fewer than ten. J is TRBJ2-3 and V is TRBV4-1, with 9 bases matching TRBD1. The CDR3 is 17 amino acids. Germline V lookup: CDR1 MGHRA, CDR2 YSYEKL. Unmatched junction bases numbered 7, after V lost 1 base and J lost 2 bases. CDR3 in DNA: TGCGCCAGCAGCCAAGGCCCCGGGACAGGGACCACAGATACGCAGTATTTT. It is translated as CASSQGPGTGTTDTQYF.

This clonotype was counted ten times or more. The V gene is TRBV12-3 or TRBV12-4, the J gene TRBJ2-5; TRBD2 agrees at 10 bases. With V trimmed by 1 base and J by 3 bases, 2 bases remained unmatched. The CDR3 is 15 amino acids. CDR3 sequence reads: CASSLGLAGEETQYF. In nucleotides, the CDR3 is TGTGCCAGCAGTTTAGGGCTAGCGGGGGAAGAGACCCAGTACTTC.

The chain joins TRBV5-1 to TRBJ2-6; D tentatively reads TRBD1 or TRBD2 (6 bases each). The CDR3 totals 11 residues. Germline V gene lookup returns CDR1 SGHRS and CDR2 YFSETQ. V gave up 4 bases and J gave up 12 bases, with 8 bases separating them. The CDR3 protein is CASSTGAVLTF. As DNA, the CDR3 is TGCGCCAGCAGCACGGGGGCCGTCCTGACTTTC.

This clonotype was seen a few times. The chain is built from TRBV28 and TRBJ2-5; 8 bases align to TRBD1. Germline assignment: CDR1 MDHEN and CDR2 SYDVKM. Trimming cost V 7 bases and J 5 bases; bases outside gene matches: 9. The CDR3 covers 14 residues. CDR3 in amino acids: CASTRQGARETQYF. CDR3 nucleotides: TGTGCCAGCACCCGGCAGGGGGCGCGGGAGACCCAGTACTTC. Based on the CDR3 plus reference TRBV28 and TRBJ2-5, the full variable domain is DVKVTQSSRYLVKRTGEKVFLECVQDMDHENMFWYRQDPGLGLRLIYFSYDVKMKEKGDIPEGYSVSREKKERFSLILESASTNQTSMYLCASTRQGARETQYFGPGTRLLVL.

This clonotype was seen ten or more times. The V call is TRBV6-6, the J call TRBJ1-5; D perhaps matches TRBD1 (5 bases). V gave up 2 bases and J gave up 4 bases, with 18 bases separating them. There are 17 residues in the CDR3. Germline V lookup: CDR1 MNHNY, CDR2 SVGAGI (reference sequence). The DNA of the CDR3 is TGTGCCAGCAGTTACCCAGGACATATCCAAGATAATCAGCCCCAGCATTTT. It translates to CASSYPGHIQDNQPQHF.

CDR3: CASSVGVGGPPYEQYF. Here the CDR3 DNA reads TGTGCCAGCAGCGTAGGTGTGGGGGGGCCTCCCTACGAGCAGTACTTC. This chain joins TRBV9 and TRBJ2-7; TRBD2 is a possible D gene (7 bases). This CDR3 contains 16 residues. V lost 0 bases to trimming and J lost 2 bases, with 15 bases between them. Germline values: CDR1 SGDLS, CDR2 YYNGEE.

This clonotype showed up many times. This chain links TRBV12-3 or TRBV12-4 with TRBJ2-5; D is uncertain. Trimming shortened V by 11 bases and J by 4 bases, and 17 bases separated the two germline ends. The length of the CDR3 is 13 residues. In DNA, the CDR3 is TGTGCCTCCACCGAGGCCGGCGGAGAGACCCAGTACTTC. This gives the protein CASTEAGGETQYF.

The chain uses TRBV7-9 and TRBJ1-5; D call uncertain. V was pared by 1 base and J by 6 bases, with 7 bases between. Looked up from germline, CDR1 is SEHNR and CDR2 is FQNEAQ (reference sequence). There are 13 residues in the CDR3. In DNA, the CDR3 is TGTGCCAGCAGCTTAGGTATCAGTCAGCCCCAGCATTTT. Amino acid sequence: CASSLGISQPQHF.

Only a few counts were recorded for this clonotype. The chain employs TRBV7-2 and TRBJ1-3; tentative D call: TRBD1 (5 bases). The CDR3 contains 16 residues. Trimming removed 5 bases at V and 3 bases at J, with 17 bases between. Germline V CDR1 and CDR2: SGHTA, FQGNSA. The CDR3 region is CASSHRQGPLGNTIYF. The CDR3, as DNA: TGTGCCAGCAGCCACCGCCAGGGACCGCTTGGAAACACCATATATTTT.

This clonotype was counted between two and nine times. The genes are TRBV6-2 or TRBV6-3 and TRBJ1-1; D gene uncertain. The CDR3 spans 16 residues. Germline V gene data show CDR1 as MNHEY and CDR2 as SVGEGT. Trimming shortened V by 9 bases and J by 1 base, and 21 bases separated the two germline ends. CDR3 region: CARPREGSISNTEAFF. The DNA of the CDR3 is TGTGCCAGACCTCGGGAGGGTTCCATTTCGAACACTGAAGCTTTCTTT.

This clonotype has only a few counts. The gene calls are TRBV7-8 and TRBJ1-1; 8 positions match TRBD1. Germline-derived CDR1 and CDR2 are SGHVS and FQNEAQ. The CDR3 contains 15 residues. The V gene end was trimmed by 5 bases and the J gene end by 5 bases; junction bases not matched to a gene: 10. CDR3 in DNA: TGTGCCAGCAGCCCCCGGACAGGGAAAGGGACTGAAGCTTTCTTT. Residues: CASSPRTGKGTEAFF. The whole variable domain, remainder taken from reference TRBV7-8 and TRBJ1-1, is GAGVSQSPRYKVAKRGQDVALRCDPISGHVSLFWYQQALGQGPEFLTYFQNEAQLDKSGLPSDRFFAERPEGSVSTLKIQRTQQEDSAVYLCASSPRTGKGTEAFFGQGTRLTVV.

This clonotype was observed a handful of times. The genes are TRBV7-6 and TRBJ2-6; D unclear. Germline values: CDR1 SGHVS, CDR2 FNYEAQ. This CDR3 comprises 11 residues. Trimming shortened V by 8 bases and J by 1 base, and 0 bases separated the two germline ends. The CDR3: CASSGANVLTF. In DNA form, the CDR3 reads TGTGCCAGCTCTGGGGCCAACGTCCTGACTTTC.